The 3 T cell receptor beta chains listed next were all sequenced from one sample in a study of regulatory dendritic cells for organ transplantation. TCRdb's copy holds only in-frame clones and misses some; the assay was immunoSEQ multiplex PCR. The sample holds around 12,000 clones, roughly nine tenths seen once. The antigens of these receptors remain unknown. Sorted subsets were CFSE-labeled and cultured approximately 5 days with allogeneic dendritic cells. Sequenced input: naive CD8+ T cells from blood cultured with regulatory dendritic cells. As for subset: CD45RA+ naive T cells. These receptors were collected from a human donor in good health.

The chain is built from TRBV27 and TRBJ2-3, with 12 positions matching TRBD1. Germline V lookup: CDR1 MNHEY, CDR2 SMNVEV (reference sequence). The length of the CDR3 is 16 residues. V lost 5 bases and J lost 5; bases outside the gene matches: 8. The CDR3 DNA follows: TGTGCCAGCAGTCTCCGGGACAGGGGGCTTGGAGATACGCAGTATTTT. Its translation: CASSLRDRGLGDTQYF.

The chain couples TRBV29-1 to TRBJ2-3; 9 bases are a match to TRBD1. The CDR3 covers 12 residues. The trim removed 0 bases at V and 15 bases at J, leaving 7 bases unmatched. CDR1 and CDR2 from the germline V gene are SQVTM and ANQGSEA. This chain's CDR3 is CSVEDDGTGPYF. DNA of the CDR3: TGCAGCGTTGAAGATGATGGGACAGGGCCATATTTT.

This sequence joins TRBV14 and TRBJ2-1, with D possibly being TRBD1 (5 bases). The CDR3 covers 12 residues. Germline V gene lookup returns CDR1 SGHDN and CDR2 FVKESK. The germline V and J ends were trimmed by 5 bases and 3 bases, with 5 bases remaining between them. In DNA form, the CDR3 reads TGTGCCAGCAGCAGGGGCTACAATGAGCAGTTCTTC. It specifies CASSRGYNEQFF.